The 20 T cell receptor beta chains below come from one sample, sequenced in a study of blood T cell repertoires in COVID-19. Only in-frame clones appear in the TCRdb table, and some are missing; sequencing was by immunoSEQ multiplex PCR. Altogether over 250,000 clones are present, roughly 80% being singletons, with the ten largest covering 5%. The sample was PBMCs or T cells enriched from blood (not recorded which). The receptor source for this set is a man in his forties who had been exposed to COVID-19.

The CDR3 spells CASSVSGTSVYNEQFF. The CDR3 coding sequence is TGCGCCAGCAGCGTGTCCGGGACTAGCGTATACAATGAGCAGTTCTTC. The rearrangement links TRBV5-1 to TRBJ2-1; 10 bases agree with TRBD2. Germline V gene lookup returns CDR1 SGHRS and CDR2 YFSETQ. V lost 4 bases, J lost 4 bases, and 8 bases stayed unmatched. This CDR3 spans 16 amino acids.

The rearrangement joins TRBV10-3 to TRBJ2-1; 13 nucleotides match TRBD2. Germline V gives CDR1 ENHRY, CDR2 SYGVKD. Trimming cost V 10 bases and J 0 bases; bases outside gene matches: 9. This CDR3 contains 17 residues. The CDR3 loop reads CATGLAGVQSSYNEQFF. CDR3 nucleotides: TGTGCCACCGGACTAGCGGGAGTCCAGAGCTCCTACAATGAGCAGTTCTTC.

V gene TRBV5-1 combines with J gene TRBJ1-4; tentatively, D is TRBD1 (6 bases). This CDR3 spans 13 amino acids. Trimming cost V 4 bases and J 12 bases, with 16 bases left between them. Germline values: CDR1 SGHRS, CDR2 YFSETQ. The CDR3 DNA sequence: TGCGCCAGCAGCCCGGACGGACAGACTCAACTGTTTTTT. It translates to CASSPDGQTQLFF.

This clone appeared once. The rearrangement joins TRBV18 to TRBJ2-7; TRBD2 matches 9 bases. V shed 0 bases and J 6 bases; nucleotides not matched to a gene: 6. Germline lookup yields CDR1 KGHSH and CDR2 LQKENI. The CDR3 covers 15 residues. The CDR3 nucleotides are TGTGCCAGCTCACCACCGGCGGGAGGGCCCGGCGAGCAGTACTTC. Protein sequence: CASSPPAGGPGEQYF.

J is TRBJ1-3 and V is TRBV19; no clear D gene. The ends were cut back, 7 bases at V and 4 bases at J, with 8 bases in the middle. Germline V gene data show CDR1 as LNHDA and CDR2 as SQIVND (reference sequence). This CDR3 comprises 12 residues. This CDR3 is CASTSVGNTIYF. CDR3 DNA sequence: TGTGCCAGTACTTCCGTGGGAAACACCATATATTTT. Full variable domain (remainder filled in from reference TRBV19 and TRBJ1-3): DGGITQSPKYLFRKEGQNVTLSCEQNLNHDAMYWYRQDPGQGLRLIYYSQIVNDFQKGDIAEGYSVSREKKESFPLTVTSAQKNPTAFYLCASTSVGNTIYFGEGSWLTVV.

As DNA, the CDR3 is TGCGCCAGCAGCAAGCGGGGGGGGACAGCCTCCTACAATGAGCAGTTCTTC. Its translation: CASSKRGGTASYNEQFF. The chain links TRBV5-1 to TRBJ2-1, with TRBD2 matching 10 bases. The CDR3 extends over 17 amino acids. The germline V gene encodes CDR1 SGHRS and CDR2 YFSETQ. V dropped 4 bases and J dropped 0; count of bases not matched to a gene: 7.

The chain couples TRBV7-9 to TRBJ1-2; perhaps TRBD1 as D (6 bases). In germline, CDR1 is SEHNR, CDR2 FQNEAQ (reference sequence). This CDR3 comprises 13 residues. V lost 5 bases and J lost 4, with 11 bases in between. CDR3 sequence reads: CASSPTGPYGYTF. As DNA, the CDR3 is TGTGCCAGCAGCCCTACAGGGCCCTATGGCTACACCTTC. The entire variable domain, with the rest obtained from reference TRBV7-9 and TRBJ1-2, is as follows: DTGVSQNPRHKITKRGQNVTFRCDPISEHNRLYWYRQTLGQGPEFLTYFQNEAQLEKSRLLSDRFSAERPKGSFSTLEIQRTEQGDSAMYLCASSPTGPYGYTFGSGTRLTVV.

Notes on this clone: The sample carries other DNA sequences with the same CDR3. The chain recombines TRBV3-1 (or the pseudogene TRBV3-2) with TRBJ2-7; D remains unclear. V lost 4 bases and J lost 3, with 7 bases in between. Germline-derived CDR1 and CDR2 are LGHDT and YNNKEL (reference sequence). The CDR3 sequence is 12 residues long. CDR3 region: CASSPSGYEQYF. The CDR3 DNA reads as TGTGCCAGCAGCCCGTCCGGCTACGAGCAGTACTTC.

In this sample, this clone turned up a few times. The V gene is TRBV6-6, the J gene TRBJ1-4, with D uncertain. V was shortened by 2 bases and J by 8 bases, with 6 bases between the two germline ends. This CDR3 has 12 residues. The germline V gene encodes CDR1 MNHNY and CDR2 SVGAGI (reference sequence). The CDR3 protein is CASSYGQEKLFF. In nucleotides, the CDR3 is TGTGCCAGCAGTTACGGGCAGGAAAAACTGTTTTTT.

The chain recombines TRBV6-5 with TRBJ1-2; 11 bases are shared with TRBD1. Per the germline V gene, CDR1 is MNHEY and CDR2 is SVGAGI. This CDR3 contains 15 residues. V dropped 1 base and J dropped 6; count of bases not matched to a gene: 4. CDR3 sequence: CASSYWTGGLNGYTF. In DNA, the CDR3 is TGTGCCAGCAGTTACTGGACAGGGGGCTTGAATGGCTACACCTTC.

The rearrangement uses TRBV3-1 (or the pseudogene TRBV3-2) and TRBJ2-3; D might be TRBD2 (6 bases). The CDR3 covers 16 residues. V lost 4 bases to trimming and J lost 0 bases, with 14 bases between them. Germline V gene data show CDR1 as LGHDT and CDR2 as YNNKEL (reference sequence). The CDR3: CASSPGGTFSTDTQYF. For the CDR3, the DNA is TGTGCCAGCAGCCCCGGCGGGACTTTTAGCACAGATACGCAGTATTTT.

This clone was counted a few times. The chain has TRBV9 and TRBJ2-3; 9 bases are shared with TRBD2. The length of the CDR3 is 17 residues. V was pared by 2 bases and J by 5 bases, with 12 bases of the junction left unmatched. Germline lookup yields CDR1 SGDLS and CDR2 YYNGEE. The DNA for the CDR3 is TGTGCCAGCAGCGTCCAGGGGAGCGGGAGGATGGGAGATACGCAGTATTTT. Residues: CASSVQGSGRMGDTQYF.

The gene calls are TRBV7-8 and TRBJ2-2, with 10 nucleotides matching TRBD2. Germline values: CDR1 SGHVS, CDR2 FQNEAQ. This CDR3 region has 15 residues. V lost 5 bases to trimming and J lost 6 bases; unmatched junction nucleotides: 6. In DNA form, the CDR3 reads TGTGCCAGCAGCATTAGCGGGAGGACGGCCGGGGAGCTGTTTTTT. Protein product: CASSISGRTAGELFF.

This clone was counted between two and nine times. The chain has TRBV12-3 or TRBV12-4 and TRBJ1-2; D ambiguous. V lost 5 bases, J lost 8 bases, and 9 bases lay in between. The CDR3 has 11 residues. This chain's CDR3 is CASSRRGGYTF. In nucleotides, the CDR3 is TGTGCCAGCAGTCGCCGAGGGGGCTACACCTTC.

This chain joins TRBV7-2 and TRBJ2-6; D call uncertain. Germline V CDR1 and CDR2: SGHTA, FQGNSA. The CDR3 totals 19 residues. With 1 base removed from V and 1 base from J, the gap between germline ends came to 17 bases. The CDR3 region has the DNA TGTGCCAGCAGCTTAGAAATCGCAACGTCCTATTCTGGGGCCAACGTCCTGACTTTC. It encodes CASSLEIATSYSGANVLTF.

The rearrangement links TRBV10-2 to TRBJ1-1; TRBD1 matches at 8 bases. V was clipped by 8 bases and J by 8 bases; unmatched bases: 13. The CDR3 runs to 14 residues. From germline, CDR1 is WSHSY and CDR2 SAAADI. The CDR3 region has the DNA TGCGCCAGCTCCTCGATTACAGGGGGGGGAGAAGCTTTCTTT. Encoded protein: CASSSITGGGEAFF.

This clone has just a few counts. The J gene is TRBJ2-2, the V gene TRBV27, with TRBD2 identical over 12 bases. The CDR3 is 14 residues long. V lost 6 bases, J lost 9 bases, and 5 bases stayed unmatched. In germline, CDR1 is MNHEY, CDR2 SMNVEV (reference sequence). DNA of the CDR3: TGTGCCAGCAGCCGGACTAGCGGGAAAAGGGAGCTGTTTTTT. It specifies CASSRTSGKRELFF.

The genes are TRBV19 and TRBJ1-5, with no clear D. This CDR3 region has 16 residues. V was trimmed by 3 bases and J by 2 bases, leaving 14 bases between them. Looked up from germline, CDR1 is LNHDA and CDR2 is SQIVND (reference sequence). Here the CDR3 reads CASSIPGSLRNQPQHF. DNA of the CDR3: TGTGCCAGTAGTATCCCGGGATCCCTACGCAATCAGCCCCAGCATTTT.

V usage is TRBV7-3 and J usage is TRBJ1-6; the D is unclear. V was shortened by 1 base and J by 10 bases, with 17 bases between the two germline ends. From germline, CDR1 is SGHTA and CDR2 FQGTGA. The CDR3 sequence is 16 residues long. The CDR3 region is CASSLNSVSSGSPLHF. The CDR3 DNA sequence: TGTGCCAGCAGCTTAAATTCGGTATCTAGCGGATCACCCCTCCACTTT.

This sequence joins TRBV10-3 and TRBJ2-3, with a tentative D call TRBD1 (6 bases). CDR1 and CDR2 (germline): ENHRY, SYGVKD. The V gene lost 6 bases and the J gene lost 3 bases, with 13 bases spanning the gap. CDR3 length: 14 residues. CDR3 sequence (DNA): TGTGCCATCAGGCCAGGGGTAGGGACAGATACGCAGTATTTT. Amino acid sequence: CAIRPGVGTDTQYF.